This TCR beta chain is from a study of T cell repertoires in cytomegalovirus infection. Study-wide background: Indications came from public TCR beta signatures; they pointed to CMV infection and to a matching HLA type. Broader study findings: Cumulative frequency of public TCR beta families picked out carriers of CMV plus the relevant HLA.

This CDR3 region has 13 residues. The germline V gene encodes CDR1 LNHDA and CDR2 SQIVND (reference sequence). The V end was cut by 6 bases, the J end by 5 bases, with 13 bases between. With regard to this clonotype: What it binds is not known.

TCRdb called the reads again in MiXCR, with one record for every CDR3 protein. The sample lists 200,000 to 300,000 distinct CDR3 sequences; about 12% were seen once. Sample: PBMCs. This TCR derives from a human donor in good health (CMV status not recorded). Some clones in this sample may be carry-over from other donors' samples. The rearrangement links TRBV19 to TRBJ1-1; the D is unclear. CDR3 coding DNA: TGTGCCAGTAGCCGGAAAGTCGAGACTGAAGCTTTCTTT. Its protein product is CASSRKVETEAFF.